This passage covers 12 T cell receptor beta chains from one sample sequenced in a study of shared clonotypes between healthy human individuals (dated by TCRdb to 2020 to 2021). CD8 naive samples were CD45RO-negative cells positively selected for CCR7, giving a CD45RA+CCR7+ population that excluded TemRA cells. The library came from the immunoSEQ multiplex PCR assay. Not all clones reach the TCRdb copy of this immuneACCESS table, which keeps in-frame sequences only. Checked studies attribute under half of the gap to unresolved V genes and leave the rest unexplained. The sample table shows about 2,200,000 clones, and more than 85% are seen once. Together, the top ten hold approximately 1.7% of the sample. Sequenced sample: naive CD8+ T cells from PBMCs. Taken with the paper, the label for cell subset or site translates to: CD45RA+CCR7+. The receptor set was obtained from a man aged 18 to 29 in good health. Some clones in this sample may be carry-over from other donors' samples.

The count of this clone is one. The chain combines TRBV7-2 with TRBJ2-2; D not resolved. Trimming removed 2 bases at V and 2 bases at J, with 9 bases between. This CDR3 has 15 amino acids. The germline gives CDR1 SGHTA, CDR2 FQGNSA. CDR3 DNA sequence: TGTGCCAGCAGCTTAATGAGGAGTAACACCGGGGAGCTGTTTTTT. Translation gives CASSLMRSNTGELFF.

The rearrangement joins TRBV4-1 to TRBJ1-1, with D perhaps TRBD1 (6 bases). Germline V CDR1 and CDR2: MGHRA, YSYEKL. This CDR3 has 13 amino acids. V shed 1 base and J shed 4 bases, with 7 bases lying between them. The CDR3 nucleotides read TGCGCCAGCAGCCAAGGACAGGCCACTGAAGCTTTCTTT. Translated: CASSQGQATEAFF.

The chain carries TRBV6-4 and TRBJ2-1; TRBD2 matches 8 bases. V gave up 5 bases and J gave up 8 bases; unmatched junction bases: 11. The V gene's germline CDR1 is MRHNA and CDR2 SNTAGT. The CDR3 sequence is 15 residues long. The CDR3 region is CASSPLPGGYDEQFF. In nucleotides, the CDR3 is TGTGCCAGCAGTCCCCTACCGGGAGGGTATGATGAGCAGTTCTTC.

This chain connects TRBV27 to TRBJ2-7, with 8 bases aligning to TRBD1. The germline V gene has CDR1 MNHEY and CDR2 SMNVEV (reference sequence). There are 14 residues in the CDR3. Unmatched junction bases numbered 10, after V lost 6 bases and J lost 6 bases. The CDR3 protein is CASRISRTGSEQYF. The CDR3 nucleotides are TGTGCCAGCAGGATCTCCCGGACAGGGTCCGAGCAGTACTTC.

The V and J genes are TRBV6-5 and TRBJ2-7; D perhaps matches TRBD2 (6 bases). V gave up 5 bases and J gave up 3 bases, with 17 bases separating them. This CDR3 contains 15 residues. Germline CDR1 is MNHEY and CDR2 is SVGAGI. In DNA, the CDR3 is TGTGCCAGCAGTCAGACTCCGGGACTGGTCTACGAGCAGTACTTC. The encoded protein is CASSQTPGLVYEQYF.

The sample holds a few counts of this clone. In DNA form, the CDR3 reads TGTGCCAGCAGCTCCCGTGGGGAGCCCCAGCATTTT. This encodes CASSSRGEPQHF. The chain combines TRBV7-8 with TRBJ1-5; D is unclear. V was shortened by 4 bases and J by 8 bases, with 9 bases between the two germline ends. CDR1 SGHVS and CDR2 FQNEAQ come from the germline V gene. The CDR3 spans 12 residues. The full variable domain, completed using reference TRBV7-8 and TRBJ1-5, is GAGVSQSPRYKVAKRGQDVALRCDPISGHVSLFWYQQALGQGPEFLTYFQNEAQLDKSGLPSDRFFAERPEGSVSTLKIQRTQQEDSAVYLCASSSRGEPQHFGDGTRLSIL.

This chain connects TRBV9 to TRBJ2-2; 8 bases agree with TRBD2. Unmatched junction bases numbered 8, after V lost 4 bases and J lost 6 bases. The germline gives CDR1 SGDLS, CDR2 YYNGEE. This CDR3 spans 15 amino acids. CDR3 sequence: CASSPGGGSAGELFF. CDR3 nucleotide sequence: TGTGCCAGCAGCCCCGGCGGGGGGTCTGCCGGGGAGCTGTTTTTT. Full variable domain (missing parts from reference TRBV9 and TRBJ2-2): DSGVTQTPKHLITATGQRVTLRCSPRSGDLSVYWYQQSLDQGLQFLIQYYNGEERAKGNILERFSAQQFPDLHSELNLSSLELGDSALYFCASSPGGGSAGELFFGEGSRLTVL.

The rearrangement links TRBV25-1 to TRBJ2-2; D not certain. The germline V gene encodes CDR1 MGHDK and CDR2 SYGVNS. There are 13 residues in the CDR3. The V and J ends lost 6 bases and 1 base respectively, with 6 bases between them. The CDR3 loop reads CASSPENTGELFF. As DNA, the CDR3 is TGTGCCAGCAGCCCAGAGAACACCGGGGAGCTGTTTTTT.

The genes are TRBV7-9 and TRBJ2-7, with 10 positions matching TRBD1. Unmatched junction bases numbered 5, after V lost 3 bases and J lost 6 bases. Germline CDR1 reads SEHNR; CDR2 reads FQNEAQ (reference sequence). This CDR3 contains 14 residues. The CDR3 loop is CASSFGTGVFEQYF. CDR3 coding DNA: TGTGCCAGCAGCTTTGGGACAGGGGTTTTCGAGCAGTACTTC.

The chain links TRBV7-9 to TRBJ2-1, with D hard to call. Germline CDR1 reads SEHNR; CDR2 reads FQNEAQ (reference sequence). V lost 4 bases and J lost 12, with 13 bases in between. This CDR3 has 12 residues. The CDR3 bases are TGTGCCAGCAGCTCAAATGGGTTGGGGCAGTTCTTC. As protein: CASSSNGLGQFF.

The chain is built from TRBV4-1 and TRBJ1-5; 11 bases map to TRBD1. Germline CDR1 reads MGHRA; CDR2 reads YSYEKL. The CDR3 contains 19 residues. The V and J ends lost 1 base and 6 bases, in that order; junction bases with no gene match: 14. Here the CDR3 reads CASSQVLSRTGGSGQPQHF. The CDR3 nucleotides are TGCGCCAGCAGCCAAGTCCTCTCTCGGACAGGGGGCTCGGGTCAGCCCCAGCATTTT.

This chain connects TRBV4-1 to TRBJ1-1; D remains unclear. Germline V gene sequence: CDR1 MGHRA, CDR2 YSYEKL. The CDR3 sequence is 14 residues long. With 4 bases removed from V and 2 bases from J, the gap between germline ends came to 11 bases. The CDR3 DNA follows: TGCGCCAGCAGCCCTCAGGCCCATAACACTGAAGCTTTCTTT. As protein: CASSPQAHNTEAFF.